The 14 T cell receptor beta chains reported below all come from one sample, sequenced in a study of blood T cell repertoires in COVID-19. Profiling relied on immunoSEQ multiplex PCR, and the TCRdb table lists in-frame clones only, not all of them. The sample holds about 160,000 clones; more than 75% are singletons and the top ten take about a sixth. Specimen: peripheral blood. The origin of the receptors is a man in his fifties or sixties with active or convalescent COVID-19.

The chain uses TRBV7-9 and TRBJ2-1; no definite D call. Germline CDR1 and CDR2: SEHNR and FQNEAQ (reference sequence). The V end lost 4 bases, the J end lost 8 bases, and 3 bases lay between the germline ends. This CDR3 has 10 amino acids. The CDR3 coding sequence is TGTGCCAGCAGCTCGTATGAGCAGTTCTTC. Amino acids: CASSSYEQFF.

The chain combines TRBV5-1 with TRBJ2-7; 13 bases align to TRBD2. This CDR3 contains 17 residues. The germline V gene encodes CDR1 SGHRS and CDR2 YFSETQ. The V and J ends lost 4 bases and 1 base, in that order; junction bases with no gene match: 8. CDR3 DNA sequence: TGCGCCAGCAGCCAGGGACTAGCGGGACCAGTATCCTACGAGCAGTACTTC. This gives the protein CASSQGLAGPVSYEQYF.

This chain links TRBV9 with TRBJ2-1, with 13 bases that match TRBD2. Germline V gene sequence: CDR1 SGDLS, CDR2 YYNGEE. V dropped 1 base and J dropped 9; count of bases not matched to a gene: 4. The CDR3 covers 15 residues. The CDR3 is CASSVRGLAGTEQFF. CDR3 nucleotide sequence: TGTGCCAGCAGCGTACGGGGACTAGCGGGAACTGAGCAGTTCTTC.

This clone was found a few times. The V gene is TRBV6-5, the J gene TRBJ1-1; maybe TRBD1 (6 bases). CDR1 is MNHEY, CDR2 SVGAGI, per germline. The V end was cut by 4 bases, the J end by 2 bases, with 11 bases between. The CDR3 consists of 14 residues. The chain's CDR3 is CASSLQGTNTEAFF. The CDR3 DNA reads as TGTGCCAGCAGTTTGCAGGGGACCAACACTGAAGCTTTCTTT.

CDR3 protein: CASSPDGGTYEQYF. The CDR3 coding sequence is TGCGCCAGCAGCCCGGACGGAGGAACCTACGAGCAGTACTTC. This rearrangement joins TRBV5-1 to TRBJ2-7; perhaps TRBD2 as D (5 bases). V lost 4 bases, J lost 2 bases, and 13 bases lay in between. CDR1 is SGHRS, CDR2 YFSETQ, per germline. The CDR3 extends over 14 amino acids.

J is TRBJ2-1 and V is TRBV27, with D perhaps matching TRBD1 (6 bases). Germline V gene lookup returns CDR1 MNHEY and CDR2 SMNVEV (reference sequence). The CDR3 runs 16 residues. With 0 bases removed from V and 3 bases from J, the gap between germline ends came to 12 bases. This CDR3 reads CASSLSTGLGYNEQFF. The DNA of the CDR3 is TGTGCCAGCAGTTTATCTACAGGGCTGGGCTACAATGAGCAGTTCTTC.

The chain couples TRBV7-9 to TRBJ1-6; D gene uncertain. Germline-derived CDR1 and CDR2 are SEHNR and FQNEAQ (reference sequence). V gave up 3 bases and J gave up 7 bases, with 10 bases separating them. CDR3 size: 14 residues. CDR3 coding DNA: TGTGCCAGCAGCTTCGAGGCCCTAAATTCACCCCTCCACTTT. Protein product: CASSFEALNSPLHF.

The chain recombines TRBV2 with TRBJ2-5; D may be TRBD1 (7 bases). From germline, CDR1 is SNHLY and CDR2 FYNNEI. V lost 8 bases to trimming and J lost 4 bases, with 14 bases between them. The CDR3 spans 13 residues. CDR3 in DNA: TGTGCCAGCGGGGGGACAGCTAGAGAGACCCAGTACTTC. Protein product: CASGGTARETQYF.

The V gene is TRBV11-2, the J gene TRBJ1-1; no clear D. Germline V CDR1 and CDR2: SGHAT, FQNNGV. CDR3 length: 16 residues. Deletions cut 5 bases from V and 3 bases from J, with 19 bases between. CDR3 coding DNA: TGTGCCAGCAGCACTCGACCCCGGGGTGGGGACACTGAAGCTTTCTTT. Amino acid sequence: CASSTRPRGGDTEAFF.

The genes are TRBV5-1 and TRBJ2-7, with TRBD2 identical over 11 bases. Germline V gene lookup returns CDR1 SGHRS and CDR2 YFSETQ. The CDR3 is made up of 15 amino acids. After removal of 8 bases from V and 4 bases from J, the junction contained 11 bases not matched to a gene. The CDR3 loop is CASQFGTSGIYEQYF. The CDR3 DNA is TGCGCCAGTCAATTCGGGACTAGCGGAATTTACGAGCAGTACTTC.

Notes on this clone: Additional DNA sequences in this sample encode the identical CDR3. The CDR3 sequence: CASSVAGGDYGYTF. CDR3 sequence (DNA): TGTGCCAGCAGTGTGGCAGGAGGAGACTATGGCTACACCTTC. The chain is built from TRBV2 and TRBJ1-2, with D hard to call. The CDR3 loop spans 14 amino acids. CDR1 is SNHLY, CDR2 FYNNEI, per germline. The germline V and J ends were trimmed by 4 bases and 3 bases, with 12 bases remaining between them.

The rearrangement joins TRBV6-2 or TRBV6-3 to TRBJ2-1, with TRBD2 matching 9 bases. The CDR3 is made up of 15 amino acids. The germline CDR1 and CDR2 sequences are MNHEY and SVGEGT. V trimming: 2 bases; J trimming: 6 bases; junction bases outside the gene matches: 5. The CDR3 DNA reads TGTGCCAGCAGTTACATCGGCGGGGGGGCCAATGAGCAGTTCTTC. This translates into CASSYIGGGANEQFF.

The CDR3 region is CASRIGQGRISPLHF. DNA of the CDR3: TGTGCCAGCAGAATTGGACAGGGGCGAATTTCACCCCTCCACTTT. V gene TRBV6-5 combines with J gene TRBJ1-6; 9 nucleotides agree with TRBD1. The V segment lost 6 bases and the J segment 9 bases; nucleotides outside the gene matches: 9. Germline-derived CDR1 and CDR2 are MNHEY and SVGAGI. The CDR3 covers 15 residues.

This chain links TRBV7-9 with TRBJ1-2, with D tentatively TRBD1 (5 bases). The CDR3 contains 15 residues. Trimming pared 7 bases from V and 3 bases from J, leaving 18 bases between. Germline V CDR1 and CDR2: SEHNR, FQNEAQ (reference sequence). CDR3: CASIKSGGSHYGYTF. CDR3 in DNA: TGTGCCAGCATCAAAAGCGGGGGGTCTCACTATGGCTACACCTTC.